A single sample gave rise to the 14 T cell receptor beta chains below, sequenced in a study of CD4 T cells in lung cancer. After approximately twelve days with mutant 27-mer peptides, PBMCs were restimulated with peptide-pulsed autologous B cells. The sorted cells were live T cells secreting IFNgamma after restimulation with peptide-pulsed B cells. For about 12 to 21 days, sorted cells were expanded at roughly 3 or 9 per well. Assay used: immunoSEQ multiplex PCR; TCRdb lists only in-frame clones, some missing. This sample yields over 450 clones, of which about 90% are seen a single time; roughly 88% belongs to the top ten. No antigen has been identified for these receptors. The specimen sequenced was a CD4+ T cell line or clone grown in culture. All receptors come from a woman aged 60-75 years with non-small cell lung cancer. Some clones in this sample may be carry-over from other donors' samples.

As regards this clone: A far larger clone is one nucleotide away, so this likely arose from a read error. This rearrangement joins TRBV7-2 to TRBJ2-3, with 15 bases identical to TRBD2. Looked up from germline, CDR1 is SGHTA and CDR2 is FQGNSA. The CDR3 covers 18 residues. The junction had 7 bases not matched to a gene; V was cut back by 5 bases and J by 1 base. CDR3 region: CASSQQRTSGGGTDTQYF. CDR3 coding DNA: TGTGCCAGCAGCCAACAAAGGACTAGCGGGGGGGGCACAGATACGCAGTATTTT. Using reference TRBV7-2 and TRBJ2-3 for the parts outside the CDR3, the full variable domain is GAGVSQSPSNKVTEKGKDVELRCDPISGHTALYWYRQSLGQGLEFLIYFQGNSAPDKSGLPSDRFSAERTGGSVSTLTIQRTQQEDSAVYLCASSQQRTSGGGTDTQYFGPGTRLTVL.

This chain uses TRBV4-2 with TRBJ2-7, with 9 bases lining up with TRBD2. There are 15 residues in the CDR3. V dropped 3 bases and J dropped 0; count of bases not matched to a gene: 3. Germline CDR1 reads LGHNA; CDR2 reads YNFKEQ. The CDR3 DNA is TGTGCCAGCAGCCACTCTAGCGGGATCTCCTACGAGCAGTACTTC. It translates to CASSHSSGISYEQYF.

The chain links TRBV6-1 to TRBJ1-3, with D maybe TRBD1 (5 bases). Per the germline V gene, CDR1 is MNHNS and CDR2 is SASEGT. The CDR3 has 13 residues. Trimming took off 8 bases at V and 4 bases at J, with 12 bases between the two ends. This CDR3 reads CASLRGLGNTIYF. CDR3 DNA sequence: TGTGCCAGCCTGAGGGGCCTAGGAAACACCATATATTTT.

The chain couples TRBV7-8 to TRBJ2-3; the D is unclear. This CDR3 region has 18 residues. V was cut by 5 bases and J by 1 base, with 22 bases left in between. The V gene's germline CDR1 is SGHVS and CDR2 FQNEAQ. The DNA for the CDR3 is TGTGCCAGCAGCCAGCCGGGTCTCAACCTTGAGGGCACAGATACGCAGTATTTT. This translates into CASSQPGLNLEGTDTQYF.

The rearrangement joins TRBV11-1 to TRBJ2-3; D is possibly TRBD1 or TRBD2 (5 bases each). From germline, CDR1 is SGHAT and CDR2 FQDESV (reference sequence). The CDR3 is made up of 15 amino acids. Deletions cut 1 base from V and 1 base from J, with 9 bases between. CDR3 amino acids: CASSLDLGGTDTQYF. The CDR3 DNA sequence: TGTGCCAGCAGCTTAGACTTGGGGGGCACAGATACGCAGTATTTT. Complete variable domain (other parts from reference TRBV11-1 and TRBJ2-3): EAEVAQSPRYKITEKSQAVAFWCDPISGHATLYWYRQILGQGPELLVQFQDESVVDDSQLPKDRFSAERLKGVDSTLKIQPAELGDSAMYLCASSLDLGGTDTQYFGPGTRLTVL.

The CDR3 nucleotides are TGTGCCAGTACAGGAGTCCTAGGGTACGAGCAGTACTTC. Translating it yields CASTGVLGYEQYF. V is TRBV2 and J is TRBJ2-7, with D perhaps matching TRBD1 (5 bases). The V gene's germline CDR1 is SNHLY and CDR2 FYNNEI. V shed 9 bases and J shed 4 bases, with 16 bases lying between them. CDR3 length: 13 residues.

V usage is TRBV6-5 and J usage is TRBJ1-2; D gene uncertain. Trimming left V 2 bases short and J 0 bases short, with 4 bases between. The CDR3 sequence is 13 residues long. Germline V gene lookup returns CDR1 MNHEY and CDR2 SVGAGI. CDR3 region: CASSYVPNYGYTF. Written as DNA, the CDR3 is TGTGCCAGCAGTTACGTCCCTAACTATGGCTACACCTTC.

The genes are TRBV4-1 and TRBJ2-7, with a tentative D call TRBD1 (6 bases). V was cut by 3 bases and J by 0 bases, with 15 bases left in between. Germline V gene lookup returns CDR1 MGHRA and CDR2 YSYEKL. This CDR3 contains 16 residues. The CDR3 DNA follows: TGCGCCAGCAGCCAGGAAGACAGGTCGAGCTCCTACGAGCAGTACTTC. It codes for CASSQEDRSSSYEQYF.

The chain employs TRBV7-3 and TRBJ1-1, with TRBD1 identical over 7 bases. Germline V lookup: CDR1 SGHTA, CDR2 FQGTGA. With 4 bases clipped from V and 2 bases from J, the junction kept 7 bases outside the gene matches. There are 15 residues in the CDR3. The DNA of the CDR3 is TGTGCCAGCAGCTCAACCCGGACAGGCAACACTGAAGCTTTCTTT. This gives the protein CASSSTRTGNTEAFF.

J is TRBJ2-1 and V is TRBV19; no definite D call. Per the germline V gene, CDR1 is LNHDA and CDR2 is SQIVND (reference sequence). Trimming removed 3 bases at V and 7 bases at J, with 7 bases between. This CDR3 is 12 amino acids long. The CDR3 DNA sequence: TGTGCCAGTAGTATCTTAGGGAATGAGCAGTTCTTC. This sequence encodes CASSILGNEQFF.

This clone was detected only once. The chain links TRBV9 to TRBJ2-5; 9 bases are a match to TRBD2. V lost 0 bases to trimming and J lost 2 bases; unmatched junction nucleotides: 5. CDR3 size: 16 residues. Germline-derived CDR1 and CDR2 are SGDLS and YYNGEE. The DNA of the CDR3 is TGTGCCAGCAGCGTAGCTAGCGGGACAACACAAGAGACCCAGTACTTC. It specifies CASSVASGTTQETQYF.

This clone has only one observation. V gene TRBV4-2 combines with J gene TRBJ2-1, with 12 positions matching TRBD2. Germline V gene data show CDR1 as LGHNA and CDR2 as YNFKEQ. The CDR3 has 16 amino acids. The V gene end was trimmed by 3 bases and the J gene end by 6 bases; junction bases not matched to a gene: 6. The CDR3 spells CASSHLAGGDSNEQFF. The CDR3 DNA is TGTGCCAGCAGCCATCTAGCGGGAGGGGACTCCAATGAGCAGTTCTTC.

The chain is built from TRBV4-2 and TRBJ1-1; D is ambiguous. This CDR3 region has 14 residues. V dropped 0 bases and J dropped 8 bases, with 13 bases sitting between them. Germline values: CDR1 LGHNA, CDR2 YNFKEQ. The CDR3 DNA reads as TGTGCCAGCAGCCAAGATGGGCGAGGCCTAGAAGCTTTCTTT. Its protein product is CASSQDGRGLEAFF.

This chain connects TRBV28 to TRBJ2-7, with 11 bases lining up with TRBD2. This CDR3 comprises 15 residues. Trimming at V came to 1 base and at J to 9 bases, leaving 8 bases not matched to a gene. Per germline, CDR1 MDHEN and CDR2 SYDVKM. The CDR3 sequence is CASSLLAGGPRWQYF. In nucleotides, the CDR3 is TGTGCCAGCAGTTTATTAGCGGGAGGGCCAAGGTGGCAGTACTTC. The variable domain in full, completed from reference TRBV28 and TRBJ2-7, reads DVKVTQSSRYLVKRTGEKVFLECVQDMDHENMFWYRQDPGLGLRLIYFSYDVKMKEKGDIPEGYSVSREKKERFSLILESASTNQTSMYLCASSLLAGGPRWQYFGPGTRLTVT.